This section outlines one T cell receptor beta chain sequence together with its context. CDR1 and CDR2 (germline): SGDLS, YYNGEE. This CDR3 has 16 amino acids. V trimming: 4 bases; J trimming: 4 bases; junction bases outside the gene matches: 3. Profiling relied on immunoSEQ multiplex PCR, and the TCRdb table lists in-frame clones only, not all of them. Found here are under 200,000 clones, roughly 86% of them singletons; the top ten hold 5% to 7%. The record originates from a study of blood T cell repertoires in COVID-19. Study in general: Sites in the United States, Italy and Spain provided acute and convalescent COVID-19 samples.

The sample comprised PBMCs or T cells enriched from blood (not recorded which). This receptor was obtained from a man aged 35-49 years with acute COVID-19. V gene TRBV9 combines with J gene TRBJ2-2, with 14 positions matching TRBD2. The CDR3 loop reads CASSLGLAGVTGELFF. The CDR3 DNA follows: TGTGCCAGCAGCTTGGGACTAGCGGGAGTCACCGGGGAGCTGTTTTTT.